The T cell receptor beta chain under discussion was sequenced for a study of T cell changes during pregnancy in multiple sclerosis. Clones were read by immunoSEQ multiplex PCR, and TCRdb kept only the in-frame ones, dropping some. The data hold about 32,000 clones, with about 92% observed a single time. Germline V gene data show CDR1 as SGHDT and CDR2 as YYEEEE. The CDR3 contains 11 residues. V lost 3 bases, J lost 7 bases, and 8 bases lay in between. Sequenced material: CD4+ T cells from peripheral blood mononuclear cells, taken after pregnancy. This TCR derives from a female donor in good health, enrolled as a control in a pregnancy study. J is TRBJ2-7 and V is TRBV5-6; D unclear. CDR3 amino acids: CASSSTREQYF. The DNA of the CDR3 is TGTGCCAGCAGCTCCACTCGGGAGCAGTACTTC.